These 23 T cell receptor beta chains came from one sample sequenced in a study of blood T cell repertoires in COVID-19. Clones were sequenced by immunoSEQ multiplex PCR, and TCRdb holds only the in-frame ones, with some missing. The sample consists of 150,000 to 200,000 clones, about 80% of them appearing once. Sequencing was done on a sample of peripheral blood. These receptors all stem from a man aged 55 to 69 with acute or convalescent COVID-19.

The CDR3 DNA reads as TGTGCCAGCAGCTTAGATGTGGGGCAGGGGAATTCACCCCTCCACTTT. Amino acids: CASSLDVGQGNSPLHF. The V gene is TRBV7-9, the J gene TRBJ1-6, with D perhaps TRBD1 (6 bases). V dropped 1 base and J dropped 7 bases, with 14 bases sitting between them. CDR1 and CDR2 (germline): SEHNR, FQNEAQ (reference sequence). The length of the CDR3 is 16 residues.

The gene calls are TRBV6-5 and TRBJ2-7; the D is unclear. The CDR3 contains 13 residues. Trimming pared 5 bases from V and 4 bases from J, leaving 12 bases between. CDR1 and CDR2 (germline): MNHEY, SVGAGI. DNA for the CDR3: TGTGCCAGCAGTACCTCGGTGACTTACGAGCAGTACTTC. Translated, it gives CASSTSVTYEQYF.

The genes are TRBV19 and TRBJ1-1; possibly TRBD1 for D (6 bases). Trimming shortened V by 3 bases and J by 7 bases, and 15 bases separated the two germline ends. Germline V gene sequence: CDR1 LNHDA, CDR2 SQIVND (reference sequence). The CDR3 loop spans 14 amino acids. The CDR3 nucleotides read TGTGCCAGTAGTATGACAGGATCAAGGGTTGAAGCTTTCTTT. Translation: CASSMTGSRVEAFF.

The chain recombines TRBV7-2 with TRBJ1-3, with D unresolved. Germline V gene data show CDR1 as SGHTA and CDR2 as FQGNSA. This CDR3 has 16 amino acids. Trimming removed 5 bases from V and 4 bases from J, with 18 bases in between. DNA for the CDR3: TGTGCCAGCAGCCCCGATGTAGGGAGAGCGGGAAACACCATATATTTT. Translating gives CASSPDVGRAGNTIYF.

The rearrangement links TRBV2 to TRBJ1-2; perhaps TRBD1 as D (6 bases). Trimming left V 11 bases short and J 2 bases short, with 12 bases between. The CDR3 spans 12 residues. CDR1 is SNHLY, CDR2 FYNNEI, per germline. DNA of the CDR3: TGTGCCGGATCGGACAGAAACTATGGCTACACCTTC. Translation: CAGSDRNYGYTF. Supplemented by reference TRBV2 and TRBJ1-2, the full variable domain reads EPEVTQTPSHQVTQMGQEVILRCVPISNHLYFYWYRQILGQKVEFLVSFYNNEISEKSEIFDDQFSVERPDGSNFTLKIRSTKLEDSAMYFCAGSDRNYGYTFGSGTRLTVV.

V usage is TRBV5-4 and J usage is TRBJ2-3, with 7 bases matching TRBD2. Germline V lookup: CDR1 SGHNT, CDR2 YYREEE (reference sequence). The J segment lost 0 bases and the V segment lost 5 bases, leaving 6 bases of the junction unmatched. The CDR3 has 15 amino acids. Written as DNA, the CDR3 is TGTGCCAGCAGTTCCCAGCGGGATAGCACAGATACGCAGTATTTT. As protein: CASSSQRDSTDTQYF.

The chain combines TRBV21-1 with TRBJ1-6. TRBV21-1 is a listed pseudogene. This CDR3 has 15 amino acids. CDR3 nucleotide sequence: TGTGCCAGCAGCCCTGAGCGGGACCGAGATTCACCCCTCCACTTT. Its translation: CASSPERDRDSPLHF.

The gene calls are TRBV5-6 and TRBJ1-5, with 8 bases lining up with TRBD1. Per the germline V gene, CDR1 is SGHDT and CDR2 is YYEEEE. V was clipped by 4 bases and J by 6 bases; unmatched bases: 3. The CDR3 length is 13 residues. The CDR3 coding sequence is TGTGCCAGCAGCCAACAGGGGGGTCAGCCCCAGCATTTT. Its translation: CASSQQGGQPQHF. Full variable domain (outside the CDR3, taken from reference TRBV5-6 and TRBJ1-5): DAGVTQSPTHLIKTRGQQVTLRCSPKSGHDTVSWYQQALGQGPQFIFQYYEEEERQRGNFPDRFSGHQFPNYSSELNVNALLLGDSALYLCASSQQGGQPQHFGDGTRLSIL.

The chain joins TRBV19 to TRBJ2-5; D is undetermined. The germline V gene encodes CDR1 LNHDA and CDR2 SQIVND (reference sequence). The CDR3 runs 11 residues. The V end lost 3 bases, the J end lost 5 bases, and 4 bases lay between the germline ends. The CDR3 sequence is CASSIRETQYF. CDR3 DNA sequence: TGTGCCAGTAGTATCAGGGAGACCCAGTACTTC.

The rearrangement joins TRBV19 to TRBJ2-5; 9 nucleotides align to TRBD1. Germline V gene sequence: CDR1 LNHDA, CDR2 SQIVND (reference sequence). The CDR3 runs 15 residues. Trimming cost V 5 bases and J 4 bases; bases outside gene matches: 8. The CDR3 nucleotides read TGTGCCAGTAGTCCCGGGACAGGGCGTCGAGAGACCCAGTACTTC. Its protein is CASSPGTGRRETQYF.

The CDR3 DNA is TGTGCCAGCAGTACCCTACAGGGGGTTAAGCAGTATTTT. It codes for CASSTLQGVKQYF. The J gene is TRBJ2-3, the V gene TRBV6-5; the match to TRBD1 covers 8 bases. This CDR3 has 13 residues. The V gene end was trimmed by 5 bases and the J gene end by 11 bases; junction bases not matched to a gene: 9. Germline CDR1 is MNHEY and CDR2 is SVGAGI.

The rearrangement joins TRBV9 to TRBJ2-7; 9 nucleotides line up with TRBD2. Germline lookup yields CDR1 SGDLS and CDR2 YYNGEE. V lost 0 bases to trimming and J lost 0 bases; unmatched junction nucleotides: 1. This CDR3 contains 15 residues. DNA of the CDR3: TGTGCCAGCAGCGTAGATAGCGGGGGCTCCTACGAGCAGTACTTC. The encoded protein is CASSVDSGGSYEQYF.

A single count supports this clone. This sequence joins TRBV14 and TRBJ1-2; D remains ambiguous. V was clipped by 4 bases and J by 4 bases, with 16 bases between them. Germline V gene data show CDR1 as SGHDN and CDR2 as FVKESK. The CDR3 contains 15 residues. CDR3 nucleotides: TGTGCCAGCAGCCCACTGCCAACGGGGAGCTATGGCTACACCTTC. Its protein is CASSPLPTGSYGYTF.

V usage is TRBV19 and J usage is TRBJ2-7; 7 bases are shared with TRBD2. CDR1 LNHDA and CDR2 SQIVND come from the germline V gene (reference sequence). Trimming took 4 bases from V and 1 from J; bases not matched to a gene: 7. The CDR3 has 15 residues. The CDR3 sequence: CASSTSGGSSYEQYF. CDR3 coding DNA: TGTGCCAGTAGTACCTCCGGGGGGTCGTCCTACGAGCAGTACTTC.

This clone was counted once. The rearrangement joins TRBV10-1 to TRBJ2-5; TRBD1 might be the D (5 bases). CDR3 size: 12 residues. Trimming removed 6 bases from V and 5 bases from J, with 10 bases in between. The germline gives CDR1 WNHNN, CDR2 SYGVQD (reference sequence). The CDR3 spells CASRSAGETQYF. In DNA form, the CDR3 reads TGCGCCAGCAGGTCGGCAGGGGAGACCCAGTACTTC.

This rearrangement joins TRBV6-5 to TRBJ2-7; D possibly corresponds to TRBD1 (6 bases). V was cut by 1 base and J by 6 bases, with 13 bases left in between. The V gene's germline CDR1 is MNHEY and CDR2 SVGAGI. The CDR3 runs 14 residues. The CDR3 loop is CASSYFQGYGEQYF. In DNA form, the CDR3 reads TGTGCCAGCAGTTACTTTCAGGGGTATGGCGAGCAGTACTTC.

The rearrangement joins TRBV7-3 to TRBJ2-2, with 14 positions matching TRBD2. This CDR3 spans 19 amino acids. V dropped 2 bases and J dropped 7; count of bases not matched to a gene: 12. Germline V CDR1 and CDR2: SGHTA, FQGTGA. CDR3 sequence (DNA): TGTGCCAGCAGCTTACGGGGACTAGCGGGAGCCCGAGAGGGCGGGGAGCTGTTTTTT. It is translated as CASSLRGLAGAREGGELFF.

The chain has TRBV7-2 and TRBJ1-1, with a possible D match to TRBD1 (5 bases). Germline V gene lookup returns CDR1 SGHTA and CDR2 FQGNSA. V lost 1 base to trimming and J lost 0 bases, with 12 bases between them. The CDR3 runs to 16 residues. As DNA, the CDR3 is TGTGCCAGCAGCTTAGGAGGTGGCAGGGTGAACACTGAAGCTTTCTTT. Residues: CASSLGGGRVNTEAFF.

The J gene is TRBJ2-3, the V gene TRBV9; a weak D match, TRBD2 (6 bases). The ends were cut back, 6 bases at V and 5 bases at J, with 16 bases in the middle. Per germline, CDR1 SGDLS and CDR2 YYNGEE. This CDR3 is built from 14 residues. The DNA of the CDR3 is TGTGCCAGCACCGTCGGGGGAGTAGGAGATACGCAGTATTTT. It specifies CASTVGGVGDTQYF.

The rearrangement joins TRBV5-4 to TRBJ2-5, with D uncertain. V was shortened by 0 bases and J by 0 bases, with 6 bases between the two germline ends. Germline V gene sequence: CDR1 SGHNT, CDR2 YYREEE (reference sequence). CDR3 size: 14 residues. The CDR3 sequence: CASSLGLDQETQYF. As DNA, the CDR3 is TGTGCCAGCAGCTTGGGACTGGACCAAGAGACCCAGTACTTC.

V and J are TRBV7-2 and TRBJ2-7, with TRBD2 matching over 10 bases. Judging by the DNA end, TRBJ2-1 fits better; the J call may be wrong. The CDR3 totals 16 residues. The germline CDR1 and CDR2 sequences are SGHTA and FQGNSA. The CDR3 loop reads CASSSVAGGNYNEQFF. The CDR3 DNA sequence: TGTGCCAGCAGCTCAGTAGCGGGGGGAAACTACAATGAGCAGTTCTTC.

This clone occurred a few times. The chain couples TRBV5-1 to TRBJ1-1; no firm D call. The CDR3 runs 13 residues. Per germline, CDR1 SGHRS and CDR2 YFSETQ. V was pared by 3 bases and J by 5 bases, with 11 bases between. The DNA of the CDR3 is TGCGCCAGCAGCTCAGCCGTGGAGACTGAAGCTTTCTTT. This sequence encodes CASSSAVETEAFF.

With regard to this clone: The sample carries other DNA sequences with the same CDR3. V usage is TRBV11-1 and J usage is TRBJ2-5; D is perhaps TRBD1 (6 bases). Germline assignment: CDR1 SGHAT and CDR2 FQDESV (reference sequence). The CDR3 runs to 13 residues. Trimming shortened V by 0 bases and J by 5 bases, and 7 bases separated the two germline ends. In DNA form, the CDR3 reads TGTGCCAGCAGCTTAGCGGGGGCGGAGACCCAGTACTTC. Translating gives CASSLAGAETQYF.